The text below deals with one T cell receptor (beta chain). Its antigen is not identified. The germline CDR1 and CDR2 sequences are SGHDT and YYEEEE. Trimming removed 5 bases from V and 5 bases from J; junction bases left unmatched: 7. The CDR3 has 13 residues. The time point: baseline pretreatment blood. As for treatment: 15 Gy SBRT to primary tumor, nephrectomy 4 weeks later. Serial blood draws occurred at baseline and 2 and 4 weeks post-SBRT. This sample was taken from a study of radiation and T cells in renal cell carcinoma. Study information: Nephrectomy followed 15 Gy stereotactic body radiation by 4 weeks. Overall study findings and caveats: Top tumor clonotypes rose in blood 2 weeks post-radiation, then contracted.

The table came from immunoSEQ multiplex PCR; TCRdb's copy has only in-frame clones and leaves some out. The sample lists 70,000 to 95,000 clones; 82% were seen once. Sample: blood, taken from a patient whose treatment included radiotherapy and nephrectomy. This receptor was obtained from a man aged 60 to 75 with renal cell carcinoma. The chain carries TRBV5-6 and TRBJ2-7; 7 positions agree with TRBD1. This chain's CDR3 is CASRRQGSNEQYF. The CDR3 nucleotides read TGTGCCAGCAGGAGACAGGGAAGTAACGAGCAGTACTTC. The whole variable domain, remainder taken from reference TRBV5-6 and TRBJ2-7, is DAGVTQSPTHLIKTRGQQVTLRCSPKSGHDTVSWYQQALGQGPQFIFQYYEEEERQRGNFPDRFSGHQFPNYSSELNVNALLLGDSALYLCASRRQGSNEQYFGPGTRLTVT.